One and the same sample provided the 10 T cell receptor beta chains below, sequenced in a study of shared clonotypes between healthy human individuals. This table comes from immunoSEQ multiplex PCR, and its TCRdb copy is limited to in-frame clones, with some not included. The sample includes some 1.5 million clones, about 98% of them seen just once. Sequencing was done on a sample of naive CD4+ T cells sorted from blood. Subset of the sample: CD45RA+ positively selected. These receptors were collected from a man aged 30 to 39 in good health.

As for this clone: Other DNA sequences in this specimen translate into the identical CDR3. The V call is TRBV10-3, the J call TRBJ1-5; D remains ambiguous. Germline V gives CDR1 ENHRY, CDR2 SYGVKD. CDR3 length equals 12 residues. Trimming removed 6 bases at V and 0 bases at J, with 3 bases between. CDR3 protein: CAIRDSNQPQHF. The CDR3 coding sequence is TGTGCCATCAGGGATAGCAATCAGCCCCAGCATTTT.

The gene calls are TRBV7-9 and TRBJ1-1; D is ambiguous. The V end lost 4 bases, the J end lost 8 bases, and 23 bases lay between the germline ends. Germline values: CDR1 SEHNR, CDR2 FQNEAQ (reference sequence). The CDR3 sequence is 16 residues long. The DNA of the CDR3 is TGTGCCAGCAGCTCATCCCTGGGCAGATTGCGTGTGGAAGCTTTCTTT. This encodes CASSSSLGRLRVEAFF.

The chain uses TRBV27 and TRBJ2-1; 9 bases are shared with TRBD2. Per germline, CDR1 MNHEY and CDR2 SMNVEV (reference sequence). The CDR3 sequence is 15 residues long. Trimming at V came to 6 bases and at J to 2 bases, leaving 5 bases not matched to a gene. Here the CDR3 DNA reads TGTGCCAGCAGCCCTTCTAGCGGGACCTACAATGAGCAGTTCTTC. Translated, it gives CASSPSSGTYNEQFF.

CDR3 in DNA: TGTGCCAGCAGTGAACTGCGGGAGTTCAAGCAGTACTTC. Protein product: CASSELREFKQYF. The V and J genes are TRBV2 and TRBJ2-7; TRBD2 agrees at 7 bases. The CDR3 runs to 13 residues. Germline CDR1 is SNHLY and CDR2 is FYNNEI. V lost 2 bases and J lost 8; bases outside the gene matches: 6.

The chain couples TRBV6-1 to TRBJ2-7; weak D call: TRBD1 (5 bases). Trimming took off 5 bases at V and 6 bases at J, with 14 bases between the two ends. Germline V gene sequence: CDR1 MNHNS, CDR2 SASEGT. This CDR3 comprises 13 residues. The DNA of the CDR3 is TGTGCCAGCAGTAAAACCAGGGTCTCCGAGCAGTACTTC. This sequence encodes CASSKTRVSEQYF.

The rearrangement joins TRBV18 to TRBJ1-5; D not certain. The V and J ends lost 2 bases and 2 bases respectively, with 10 bases between them. Germline assignment: CDR1 KGHSH and CDR2 LQKENI. This CDR3 region has 15 residues. CDR3 DNA sequence: TGTGCCAGCTCACCAAAGGGCATGGGCAATCAGCCCCAGCATTTT. Its translation is CASSPKGMGNQPQHF.

With regard to this clone: The same CDR3 also results from other DNA sequences found in this sample. The rearrangement joins TRBV18 to TRBJ2-7; no clear D gene. This CDR3 spans 14 amino acids. Germline V CDR1 and CDR2: KGHSH, LQKENI. The V end lost 0 bases, the J end lost 2 bases, and 8 bases lay between the germline ends. CDR3 amino acids: CASSPPGLPYEQYF. The DNA of the CDR3 is TGTGCCAGCTCACCACCGGGCCTACCCTACGAGCAGTACTTC.

The chain combines TRBV18 with TRBJ1-1; D remains ambiguous. V shed 1 base and J shed 1 base, with 16 bases lying between them. CDR1 is KGHSH, CDR2 LQKENI, per germline. CDR3 length: 17 amino acids. Here the CDR3 DNA reads TGTGCCAGCTCACCACGAATAAGGTTTGGGGAGAACACTGAAGCTTTCTTT. This sequence encodes CASSPRIRFGENTEAFF. The variable domain in full, completed from reference TRBV18 and TRBJ1-1, reads NAGVMQNPRHLVRRRGQEARLRCSPMKGHSHVYWYRQLPEEGLKFMVYLQKENIIDESGMPKERFSAEFPKEGPSILRIQQVVRGDSAAYFCASSPRIRFGENTEAFFGQGTRLTVV.

This clone is a singleton in its sample. The chain employs TRBV30 and TRBJ2-7; 10 nucleotides agree with TRBD2. V was pared by 3 bases and J by 4 bases, with 12 bases of the junction left unmatched. CDR1 is GTSNPN, CDR2 SVGIG, per germline (reference sequence). This CDR3 contains 16 residues. Here the CDR3 DNA reads TGTGCCTGGAGCCTTCGAGCGGGAGGGCCAAGGTACGAGCAGTACTTC. Its translation is CAWSLRAGGPRYEQYF.

This clone came up once. The DNA for the CDR3 is TGTGCCAGCAGCGGGGGACTAGCGGGGTGGTCTGGGGCCAACGTCCTGACTTTC. Translating it yields CASSGGLAGWSGANVLTF. The V call is TRBV9, the J call TRBJ2-6; 13 nucleotides match TRBD2. CDR1 is SGDLS, CDR2 YYNGEE, per germline. The CDR3 is made up of 18 amino acids. V lost 3 bases to trimming and J lost 1 base; unmatched junction nucleotides: 4.